Listed below are T cell receptor beta chains from one sample, sequenced in a study of CD8+ T cells in alopecia areata. The table came from immunoSEQ multiplex PCR; TCRdb's copy has only in-frame clones and leaves some out. Of approximately 150,000 clones in the sample, about three fifths were seen once. The sample was CD4+ T cells sorted from blood. These receptors were obtained from a human donor in good health. Both conserved end residues are part of each CDR3. The order of the fields is CDR3 DNA, CDR3 protein, J gene, D gene, CDR3 length, clone size, V gene. D genes are given only for firm matches. Not every row has a clone size; where given, it reads once, few, many or a size class.

CDR3nt: TGTGCCAGCACTAGACGAGAAGCTTTCTTT; CDR3aa: CASTRREAFF; j_gene: TRBJ1-1; d_gene: NA; len: 10; abundance: NA; v_gene: TRBV6-1
CDR3nt: TGTGCCAGCAGCCCCGGGTCTCAAGAGACCCAGTACTTC; CDR3aa: CASSPGSQETQYF; j_gene: TRBJ2-5; d_gene: NA; len: 13; abundance: NA; v_gene: TRBV7-9
CDR3nt: TGTGCCACCAGCAGACCGGGACAGGGTGGACGCAATCAGCCCCAGCATTTT; CDR3aa: CATSRPGQGGRNQPQHF; j_gene: TRBJ1-5; d_gene: TRBD1; len: 17; abundance: NA; v_gene: TRBV15
CDR3nt: TGCGCCAGCAGTCAATCGACATGGGACAGGGACGCCCTAAGGGGCAATCAGCCCCAGCATTTT; CDR3aa: CASSQSTWDRDALRGNQPQHF; j_gene: TRBJ1-5; d_gene: TRBD1; len: 21; abundance: NA; v_gene: TRBV23-1
CDR3nt: TGCAGCGTTGACGATAAGCCGGAAGAAAAACTGTTTTTT; CDR3aa: CSVDDKPEEKLFF; j_gene: TRBJ1-4; d_gene: NA; len: 13; abundance: NA; v_gene: TRBV29-1
CDR3nt: TGTGCCAGCAGCTCTCGACGGGGCTCCTACAATGAGCAGTTCTTC; CDR3aa: CASSSRRGSYNEQFF; j_gene: TRBJ2-1; d_gene: NA; len: 15; abundance: NA; v_gene: TRBV7-2
CDR3nt: TGTGCCTGGAGTGTACCCGGACTATCTTCTAGCACAGATACGCAGTATTTT; CDR3aa: CAWSVPGLSSSTDTQYF; j_gene: TRBJ2-3; d_gene: NA; len: 17; abundance: NA; v_gene: TRBV30
CDR3nt: TGTGCCTGGAGTCTCCCAGGGGCGTCCAAGGGGTATAGCAATCAGCCCCAGCATTTT; CDR3aa: CAWSLPGASKGYSNQPQHF; j_gene: TRBJ1-5; d_gene: NA; len: 19; abundance: NA; v_gene: TRBV30
CDR3nt: TGTGCCACCAGCAGAGTGAGCGGGAGTCCCTACGAGCAGTACTTC; CDR3aa: CATSRVSGSPYEQYF; j_gene: TRBJ2-7; d_gene: TRBD2; len: 15; abundance: NA; v_gene: TRBV15
CDR3nt: TGTGCCATAGGGGCAGCATCAGACACTGAAGCTTTCTTT; CDR3aa: CAIGAASDTEAFF; j_gene: TRBJ1-1; d_gene: NA; len: 13; abundance: NA; v_gene: TRBV10-3
CDR3nt: TGTGCCAGCTCTAACGCAGCCAAAAACATTCAGTACTTC; CDR3aa: CASSNAAKNIQYF; j_gene: TRBJ2-4; d_gene: NA; len: 13; abundance: NA; v_gene: TRBV7-2
CDR3nt: TGTGCCAGCAGTGAACAAGGTCGTGGAGATACGCAGTATTTT; CDR3aa: CASSEQGRGDTQYF; j_gene: TRBJ2-3; d_gene: NA; len: 14; abundance: NA; v_gene: TRBV25-1
CDR3nt: TGTGCCAGCAGCAGGCTATTTTACAATGAGCAGTTCTTC; CDR3aa: CASSRLFYNEQFF; j_gene: TRBJ2-1; d_gene: NA; len: 13; abundance: NA; v_gene: TRBV2
CDR3nt: TGTGCCAGCAGCTTTGCCGGCTCCTACAATGAGCAGTTCTTC; CDR3aa: CASSFAGSYNEQFF; j_gene: TRBJ2-1; d_gene: NA; len: 14; abundance: NA; v_gene: TRBV7-9
CDR3nt: TGTGCCAGCAGTGAACATGGGCGGGAGGCCCACTACGAGCAGTACTTC; CDR3aa: CASSEHGREAHYEQYF; j_gene: TRBJ2-7; d_gene: TRBD2; len: 16; abundance: NA; v_gene: TRBV25-1
CDR3nt: TGTGCCTGGAGTGTACAGTGGGGACTATCCAATCAGCCCCAGCATTTT; CDR3aa: CAWSVQWGLSNQPQHF; j_gene: TRBJ1-5; d_gene: NA; len: 16; abundance: few; v_gene: TRBV30
CDR3nt: TGTGCCAGCAGTTCGCACAGGGCAATCTATGGCTACACCTTC; CDR3aa: CASSSHRAIYGYTF; j_gene: TRBJ1-2; d_gene: NA; len: 14; abundance: few; v_gene: TRBV6-5
CDR3nt: TGTGCCAGCAGCCTAGACAGGGGGGCCTACGAGCAGTACTTC; CDR3aa: CASSLDRGAYEQYF; j_gene: TRBJ2-7; d_gene: TRBD1; len: 14; abundance: NA; v_gene: TRBV7-9
CDR3nt: TGCGCCAGCAGCTTGAGGGGATTGGGGATGAACACTGAAGCTTTCTTT; CDR3aa: CASSLRGLGMNTEAFF; j_gene: TRBJ1-1; d_gene: NA; len: 16; abundance: NA; v_gene: TRBV5-1
CDR3nt: TGTGCCAGCAGGCGCAGTTCCTACGAGCAGTACTTC; CDR3aa: CASRRSSYEQYF; j_gene: TRBJ2-7; d_gene: NA; len: 12; abundance: NA; v_gene: TRBV27
CDR3nt: TGTGCCAGCATCGGGTCCACTGAAGCTTTCTTT; CDR3aa: CASIGSTEAFF; j_gene: TRBJ1-1; d_gene: NA; len: 11; abundance: NA; v_gene: TRBV6-5
CDR3nt: TGTGCCAGCAGCTTAACGCCTTTAGGGGGAGAGACCCAGTACTTC; CDR3aa: CASSLTPLGGETQYF; j_gene: TRBJ2-5; d_gene: NA; len: 15; abundance: NA; v_gene: TRBV7-3
CDR3nt: TGTGCCAGCAGCCCCGGGACAGGAGTAAACATTCAGTACTTC; CDR3aa: CASSPGTGVNIQYF; j_gene: TRBJ2-4; d_gene: TRBD1; len: 14; abundance: few; v_gene: TRBV7-9
CDR3nt: TGTGCCAGCAGCTTGCGGCAGGGGGGCACCGGGGAGCTGTTTTTT; CDR3aa: CASSLRQGGTGELFF; j_gene: TRBJ2-2; d_gene: NA; len: 15; abundance: NA; v_gene: TRBV5-4
CDR3nt: TGTGCCAGCAAACCGGGACACCAGTTCAATGAGCAGTTCTTC; CDR3aa: CASKPGHQFNEQFF; j_gene: TRBJ2-1; d_gene: NA; len: 14; abundance: few; v_gene: TRBV6-6
CDR3nt: TGTGCCAGCAGGGGACGTACAGGGGCGCGTTTTGGGGCTTTCTTT; CDR3aa: CASRGRTGARFGAFF; j_gene: TRBJ1-1; d_gene: TRBD1; len: 15; abundance: NA; v_gene: TRBV28
CDR3nt: TGCAGCGTTGGGGTAGGAGGGTATGGCTACACCTTC; CDR3aa: CSVGVGGYGYTF; j_gene: TRBJ1-2; d_gene: NA; len: 12; abundance: NA; v_gene: TRBV29-1